The TCR beta chain described here comes from a study of blood T cell repertoires in COVID-19. Across the study: COVID-19 samples collected from the United States, Italy and Spain covered acute and convalescent phases. Nucleic acid was either cDNA or gDNA, and it came from T cells, B-cell-depleted T cells, or PBMCs.

Per the study methods: Counts of nucleated cells, estimated from reference gene primer amplification, were obtained. TCRdb's copy holds only in-frame clones and misses some; the assay was immunoSEQ multiplex PCR. V and J calls and clone size come straight from that table; D and trimming were deduced from the DNA. The sample shows under 250,000 clones, less than 85% of them seen only once. J was trimmed by 7 bases and V by 5 bases; bases with no gene match: 18. The CDR3 is 18 residues long. CDR1 is LNHDA, CDR2 SQIVND, per germline (reference sequence). The sample taken for sequencing was peripheral blood. The sequence derives from a woman aged 70-85 years with active or convalescent COVID-19. The rearrangement uses TRBV19 and TRBJ1-1; 11 nucleotides agree with TRBD1. CDR3 nucleotide sequence: TGTGCCAGTAGTCGGGACAGGGGGATTGGTAATTCGGGAATTGAAGCTTTCTTT. Encoded protein: CASSRDRGIGNSGIEAFF.